The sequence of this TCR beta chain was determined in a study of cytomegalovirus exposure and HLA in healthy donors. About the study: Within an early data release were approximately 85 million unique TCRs drawn from HLA-typed donors.

The CDR3 length is 12 residues. Germline V lookup: CDR1 SQVTM, CDR2 ANQGSEA. This clone was seen more than once but under ten times. What it binds is not known. The sample carries other DNA sequences with the same CDR3. Study observations and caveats: A later analysis associated some 16,000 TCR beta sequences with HLA alleles at a 0.05 false discovery rate. Common viral pathogens were later found to be apparently linked to several of the most significant clusters.

PCR was performed using 60 Vbeta and 13 Jbeta primers. Sequenced by immunoSEQ multiplex PCR; TCRdb stores in-frame clones only, minus some. This table has over 95,000 clones, about 80% appearing once. The sequence derives from a human donor in good health. The sample consisted of PBMCs. This chain joins TRBV29-1 and TRBJ2-6; the D is unclear. The CDR3 protein is CSAGSGANVLTF. The DNA for the CDR3 is TGCAGTGCAGGATCTGGGGCCAACGTCCTGACTTTC.